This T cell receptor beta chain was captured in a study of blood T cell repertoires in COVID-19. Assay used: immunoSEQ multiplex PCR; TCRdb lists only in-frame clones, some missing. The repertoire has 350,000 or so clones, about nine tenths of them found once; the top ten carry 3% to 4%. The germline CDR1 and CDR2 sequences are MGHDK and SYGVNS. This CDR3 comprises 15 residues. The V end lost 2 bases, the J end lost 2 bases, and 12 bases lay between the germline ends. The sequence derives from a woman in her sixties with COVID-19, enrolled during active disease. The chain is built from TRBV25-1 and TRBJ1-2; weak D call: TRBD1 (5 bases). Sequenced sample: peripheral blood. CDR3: CASSERGGKNYGYTF. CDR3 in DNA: TGTGCCAGCAGTGAAAGGGGAGGGAAGAACTATGGCTACACCTTC.